This T cell receptor beta chain was captured in a study of CD8 T cells in Susac syndrome. Regarding the study as a whole: The study conceded that relatively few individuals underwent its TCR sequencing and HLA analysis.

The V gene lost 7 bases and the J gene lost 4 bases, with 8 bases spanning the gap. This CDR3 comprises 11 residues. In germline, CDR1 is MNHEY, CDR2 SMNVEV (reference sequence). A few counts support this clonotype. Its target is not known. RNA amounts of 0.5 to 1 ug underwent reverse transcription with random hexamers. The authors amplified TCR beta CDR3 across 54 Vbeta and 13 Jbeta using immunoSEQ multiplex PCR. From the immunoSEQ multiplex PCR reads, TCRdb called clonotypes with MiXCR, one entry per CDR3 protein. The table includes tens of thousands of distinct CDR3 sequences, 93% detected once. Sequencing of TCR beta was performed on blood CD8+ and CD4+ T cells. Negative isolation yielded CD4+ and CD8+ T cells, and FACS enriched TEMRA cells.

The source is a human donor in good health. The chain uses TRBV27 and TRBJ2-7, with a possible D match to TRBD1 (5 bases). The sample taken for sequencing was CD8+ T cells from PBMCs. CDR3 DNA: TGTGCCAGCATTGGGGCTTACGAGCAGTACTTC. Protein: CASIGAYEQYF.